The TCR beta chain described here comes from a study of cytomegalovirus exposure and HLA in healthy donors. Broader study findings: Analyses of presence/absence relied on an assumption of roughly uniform sequencing depth across donors. Most of the TCR beta V segments (in an earlier analysis) were productive either about 87% or about 30% of the time. The study put some 150 TCR beta chains on its list as cytomegalovirus-associated.

Concerning this clone itself: Its antigen is still unknown.

When sampled, the donors appeared nominally healthy, though they likely had unrecorded immune exposures. The PCR used 60 Vbeta and 13 Jbeta primers. Method: immunoSEQ multiplex PCR; TCRdb's copy keeps in-frame clones and lacks some. In the table there are more than 95,000 clones, roughly 80% of which are singletons. The germline V gene encodes CDR1 SGHVS and CDR2 FQNEAQ. The V gene end was trimmed by 1 base and the J gene end by 6 bases; junction bases not matched to a gene: 9. The CDR3 is 18 amino acids. This TCR came from a man aged 18 to 30 in good health and CMV-seropositive. Sequencing was carried out using PBMCs. The chain joins TRBV7-8 to TRBJ2-2; 12 bases map to TRBD2. CDR3 in DNA: TGTGCCAGCAGCTTAGTAGCCCCGGGACTAGCGGGCCCCGGGGAGCTGTTTTTT. Translated, it gives CASSLVAPGLAGPGELFF.